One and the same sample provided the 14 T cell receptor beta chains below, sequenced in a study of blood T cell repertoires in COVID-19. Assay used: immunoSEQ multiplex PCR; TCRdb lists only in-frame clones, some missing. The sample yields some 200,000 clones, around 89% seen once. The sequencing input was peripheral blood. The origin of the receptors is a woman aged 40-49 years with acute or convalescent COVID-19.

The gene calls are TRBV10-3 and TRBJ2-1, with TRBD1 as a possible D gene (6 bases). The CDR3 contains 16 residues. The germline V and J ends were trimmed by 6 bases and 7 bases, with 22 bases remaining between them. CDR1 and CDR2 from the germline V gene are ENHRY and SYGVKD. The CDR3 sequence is CAIRDPYRVVGNEQFF. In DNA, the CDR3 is TGTGCCATCAGGGATCCATACAGGGTTGTAGGGAATGAGCAGTTCTTC.

The CDR3 here is CASSYTIWGGNSPLHF. The CDR3 nucleotides read TGTGCCAGCAGCTACACCATATGGGGAGGTAATTCACCCCTCCACTTT. The rearrangement links TRBV5-8 to TRBJ1-6; D uncertain. Germline V gives CDR1 SGHTS, CDR2 YDEGEE. The CDR3 length is 16 residues. The V gene lost 3 bases and the J gene lost 6 bases, with 16 bases spanning the gap.

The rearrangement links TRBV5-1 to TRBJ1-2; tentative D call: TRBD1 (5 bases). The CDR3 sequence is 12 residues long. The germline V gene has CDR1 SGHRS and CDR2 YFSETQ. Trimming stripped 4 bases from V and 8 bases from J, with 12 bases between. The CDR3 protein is CASSVSQGGYTF. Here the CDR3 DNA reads TGCGCCAGCAGCGTGAGTCAGGGAGGCTACACCTTC.

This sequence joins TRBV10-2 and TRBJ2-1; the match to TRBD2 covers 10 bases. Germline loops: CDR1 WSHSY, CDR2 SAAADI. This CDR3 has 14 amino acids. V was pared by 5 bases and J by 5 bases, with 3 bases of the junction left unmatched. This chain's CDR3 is CASSPLAGHNEQFF. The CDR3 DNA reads TGCGCCAGCAGTCCACTAGCGGGGCACAATGAGCAGTTCTTC.

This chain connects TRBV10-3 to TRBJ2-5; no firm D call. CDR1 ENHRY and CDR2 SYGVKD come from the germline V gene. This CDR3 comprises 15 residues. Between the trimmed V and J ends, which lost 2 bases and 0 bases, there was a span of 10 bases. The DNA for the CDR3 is TGTGCCATCAGTGAGGGCAGATCGTACCAAGAGACCCAGTACTTC. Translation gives CAISEGRSYQETQYF.

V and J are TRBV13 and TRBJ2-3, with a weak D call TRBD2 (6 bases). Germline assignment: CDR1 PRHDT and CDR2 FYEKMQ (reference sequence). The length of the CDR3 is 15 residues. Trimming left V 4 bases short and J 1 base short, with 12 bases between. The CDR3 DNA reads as TGTGCCAGCAGCTGGACTGGCGGGGGCACAGATACGCAGTATTTT. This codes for CASSWTGGGTDTQYF.

CDR3: CASRGPGGHTEAFF. CDR3 DNA sequence: TGTGCCAGCAGGGGCCCAGGGGGGCACACTGAAGCTTTCTTT. This chain connects TRBV11-2 to TRBJ1-1, with 7 bases lining up with TRBD1. V gave up 6 bases and J gave up 3 bases; unmatched junction bases: 7. CDR3 length: 14 residues. Germline lookup yields CDR1 SGHAT and CDR2 FQNNGV.

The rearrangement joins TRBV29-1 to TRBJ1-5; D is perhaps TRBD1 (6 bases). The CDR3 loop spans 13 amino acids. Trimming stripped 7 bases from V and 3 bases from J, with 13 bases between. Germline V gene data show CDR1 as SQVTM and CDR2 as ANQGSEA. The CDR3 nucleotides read TGCAGCGCCCAGTGGGGGCTCAATCAGCCCCAGCATTTT. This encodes CSAQWGLNQPQHF. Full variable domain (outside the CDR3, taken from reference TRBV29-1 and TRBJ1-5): SAVISQKPSRDICQRGTSLTIQCQVDSQVTMMFWYRQQPGQSLTLIATANQGSEATYESGFVIDKFPISRPNLTFSTLTVSNMSPEDSSIYLCSAQWGLNQPQHFGDGTRLSIL.

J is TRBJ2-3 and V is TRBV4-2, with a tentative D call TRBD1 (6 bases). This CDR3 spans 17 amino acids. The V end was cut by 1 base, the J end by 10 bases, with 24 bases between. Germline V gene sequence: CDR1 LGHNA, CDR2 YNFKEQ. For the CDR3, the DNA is TGTGCCAGCAGCCAAGGCGCCGGGACATTGGAGAGATACGCGCAGTATTTT. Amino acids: CASSQGAGTLERYAQYF.

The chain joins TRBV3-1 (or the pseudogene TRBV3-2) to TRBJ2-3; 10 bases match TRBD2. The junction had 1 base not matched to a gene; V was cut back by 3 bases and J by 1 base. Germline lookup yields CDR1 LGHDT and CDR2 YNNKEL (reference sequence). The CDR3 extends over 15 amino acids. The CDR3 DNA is TGTGCCAGCAGCCACAGCGGGGGGGGCACAGATACGCAGTATTTT. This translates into CASSHSGGGTDTQYF.

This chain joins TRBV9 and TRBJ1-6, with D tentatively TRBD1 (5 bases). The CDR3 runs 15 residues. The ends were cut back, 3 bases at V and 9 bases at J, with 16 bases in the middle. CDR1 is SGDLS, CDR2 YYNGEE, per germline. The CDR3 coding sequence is TGTGCCAGCAGCGCTCGGGGGGTTTTTGGTTCACCCCTCCACTTT. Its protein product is CASSARGVFGSPLHF.

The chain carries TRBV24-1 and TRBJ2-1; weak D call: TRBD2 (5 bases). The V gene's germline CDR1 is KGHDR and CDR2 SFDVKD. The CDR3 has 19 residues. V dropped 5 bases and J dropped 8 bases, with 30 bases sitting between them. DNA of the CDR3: TGTGCCACCAGTGGCACAACCCAAACGCCCCTGGGAGTTGGCGATGAGCAGTTCTTC. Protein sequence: CATSGTTQTPLGVGDEQFF.

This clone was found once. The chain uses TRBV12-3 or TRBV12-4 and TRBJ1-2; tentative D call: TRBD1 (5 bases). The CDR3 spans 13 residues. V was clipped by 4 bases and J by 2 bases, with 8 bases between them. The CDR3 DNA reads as TGTGCCAGCAGTTGGGGGGTGAACTATGGCTACACCTTC. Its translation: CASSWGVNYGYTF.

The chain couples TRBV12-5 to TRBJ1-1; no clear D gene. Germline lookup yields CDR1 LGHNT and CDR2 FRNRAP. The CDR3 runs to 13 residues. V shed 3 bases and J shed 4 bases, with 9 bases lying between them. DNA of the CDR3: TGTGCTAGTGGTTTTCAGGCGGGCACTGAAGCTTTCTTT. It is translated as CASGFQAGTEAFF.